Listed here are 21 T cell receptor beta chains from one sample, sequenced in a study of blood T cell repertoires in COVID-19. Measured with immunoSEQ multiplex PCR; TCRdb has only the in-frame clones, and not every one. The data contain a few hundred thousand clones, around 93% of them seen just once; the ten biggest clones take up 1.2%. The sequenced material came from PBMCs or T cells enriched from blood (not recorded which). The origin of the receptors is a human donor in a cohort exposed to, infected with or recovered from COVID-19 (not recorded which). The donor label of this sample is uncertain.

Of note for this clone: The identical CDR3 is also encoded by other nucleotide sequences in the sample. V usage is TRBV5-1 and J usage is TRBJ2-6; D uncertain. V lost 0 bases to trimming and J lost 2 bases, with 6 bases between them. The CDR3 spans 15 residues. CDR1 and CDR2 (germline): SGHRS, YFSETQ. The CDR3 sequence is CASSLAGAGANVLTF. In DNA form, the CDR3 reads TGCGCCAGCAGCTTGGCCGGAGCTGGGGCCAACGTCCTGACTTTC.

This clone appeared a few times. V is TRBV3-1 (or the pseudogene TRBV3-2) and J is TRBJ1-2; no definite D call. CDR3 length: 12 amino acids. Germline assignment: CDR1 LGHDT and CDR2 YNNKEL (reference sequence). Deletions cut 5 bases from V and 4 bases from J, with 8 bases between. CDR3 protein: CASSDGVYGYTF. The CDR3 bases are TGTGCCAGCAGCGACGGGGTCTATGGCTACACCTTC.

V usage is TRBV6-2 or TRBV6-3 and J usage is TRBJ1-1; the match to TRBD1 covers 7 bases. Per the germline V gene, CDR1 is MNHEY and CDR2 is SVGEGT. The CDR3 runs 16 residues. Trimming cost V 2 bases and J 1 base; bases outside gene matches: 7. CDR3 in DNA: TGTGCCAGCAGTTACCCCCTGACAGGGTGGAACACTGAAGCTTTCTTT. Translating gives CASSYPLTGWNTEAFF.

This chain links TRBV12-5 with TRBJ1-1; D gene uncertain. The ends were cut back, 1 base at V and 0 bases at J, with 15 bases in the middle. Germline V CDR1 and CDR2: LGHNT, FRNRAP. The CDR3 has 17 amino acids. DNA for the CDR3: TGTGCTAGTGGTTTGGCCCCTACGAATCTAGTGAACACTGAAGCTTTCTTT. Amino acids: CASGLAPTNLVNTEAFF.

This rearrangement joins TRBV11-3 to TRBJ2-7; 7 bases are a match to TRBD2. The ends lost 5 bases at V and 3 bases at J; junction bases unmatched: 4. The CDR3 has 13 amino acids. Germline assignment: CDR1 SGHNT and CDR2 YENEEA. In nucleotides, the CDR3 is TGTGCCAGCAGCCACGGGACTAACTACGAGCAGTACTTC. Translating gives CASSHGTNYEQYF.

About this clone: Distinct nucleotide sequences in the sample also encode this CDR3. The CDR3 spells CAWSLSYEQYF. CDR3 sequence (DNA): TGTGCCTGGAGTCTATCCTACGAGCAGTACTTC. The rearrangement joins TRBV30 to TRBJ2-7; D gene ambiguous. The CDR3 spans 11 residues. CDR1 and CDR2 (germline): GTSNPN, SVGIG (reference sequence). Trimming took 2 bases from V and 1 from J, leaving 3 bases between them. The variable domain in full, with the rest retrieved from reference TRBV30 and TRBJ2-7, is SQTIHQWPATLVQPVGSPLSLECTVEGTSNPNLYWYRQAAGRGLQLLFYSVGIGQISSEVPQNLSASRPQDRQFILSSKKLLLSDSGFYLCAWSLSYEQYFGPGTRLTVT.

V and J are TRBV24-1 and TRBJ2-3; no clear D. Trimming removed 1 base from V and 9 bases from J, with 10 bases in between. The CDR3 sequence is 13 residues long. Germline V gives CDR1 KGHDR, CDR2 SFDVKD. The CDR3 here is CATSDFNSRTQYF. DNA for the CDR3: TGTGCCACCAGTGATTTCAACTCACGCACGCAGTATTTT.

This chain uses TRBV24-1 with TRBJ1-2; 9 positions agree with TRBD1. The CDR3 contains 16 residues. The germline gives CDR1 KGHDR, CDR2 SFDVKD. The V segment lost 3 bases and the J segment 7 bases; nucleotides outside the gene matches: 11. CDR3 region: CATSDNSGQGWGGYTF. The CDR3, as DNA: TGTGCCACCAGTGATAATTCGGGACAGGGATGGGGTGGCTACACCTTC.

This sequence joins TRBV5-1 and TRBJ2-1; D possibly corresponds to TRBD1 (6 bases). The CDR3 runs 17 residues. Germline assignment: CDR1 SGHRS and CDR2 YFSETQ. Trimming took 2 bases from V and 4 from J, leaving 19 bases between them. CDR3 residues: CASSLTEPGALYNEQFF. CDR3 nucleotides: TGCGCCAGCAGCTTAACTGAACCAGGGGCCCTTTACAATGAGCAGTTCTTC.

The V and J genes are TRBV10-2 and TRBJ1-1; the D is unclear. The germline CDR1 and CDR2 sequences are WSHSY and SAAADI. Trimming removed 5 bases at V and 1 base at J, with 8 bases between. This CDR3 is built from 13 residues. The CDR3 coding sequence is TGCGCCAGCAGTTCGAGTGGGAACACTGAAGCTTTCTTT. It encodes CASSSSGNTEAFF.

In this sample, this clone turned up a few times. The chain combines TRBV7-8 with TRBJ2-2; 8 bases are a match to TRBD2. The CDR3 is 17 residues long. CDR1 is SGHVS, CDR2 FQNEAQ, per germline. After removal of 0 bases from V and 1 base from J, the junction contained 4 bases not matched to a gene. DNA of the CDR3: TGTGCCAGCAGCTTAGCGCTCAGCGGGGGGAACACCGGGGAGCTGTTTTTT. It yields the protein CASSLALSGGNTGELFF.

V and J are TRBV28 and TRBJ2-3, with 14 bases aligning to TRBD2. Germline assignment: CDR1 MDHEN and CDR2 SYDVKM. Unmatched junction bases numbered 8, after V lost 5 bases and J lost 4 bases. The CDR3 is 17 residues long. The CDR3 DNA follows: TGTGCCAGCAGTCTGGGACTAGCGGGGGTAACACCAGATACGCAGTATTTT. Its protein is CASSLGLAGVTPDTQYF.

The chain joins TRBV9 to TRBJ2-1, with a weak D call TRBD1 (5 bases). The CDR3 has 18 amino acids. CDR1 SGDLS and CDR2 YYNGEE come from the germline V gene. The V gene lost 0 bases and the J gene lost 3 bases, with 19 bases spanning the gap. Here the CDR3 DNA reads TGTGCCAGCAGCGTAGGTCAAACCCAGGTTAGGGGCTACAATGAGCAGTTCTTC. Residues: CASSVGQTQVRGYNEQFF.

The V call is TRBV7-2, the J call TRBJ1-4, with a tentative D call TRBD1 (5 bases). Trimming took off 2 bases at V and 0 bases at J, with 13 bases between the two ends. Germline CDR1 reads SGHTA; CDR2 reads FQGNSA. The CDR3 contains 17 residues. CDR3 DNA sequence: TGTGCCAGCAGCTTAAGTGGGGCCGCCGCAACTAATGAAAAACTGTTTTTT. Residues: CASSLSGAAATNEKLFF.

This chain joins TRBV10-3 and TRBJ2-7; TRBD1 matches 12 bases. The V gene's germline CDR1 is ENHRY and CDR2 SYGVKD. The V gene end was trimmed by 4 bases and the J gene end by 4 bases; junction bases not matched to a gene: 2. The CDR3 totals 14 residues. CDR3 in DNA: TGTGCCATCAGTGGGGACAGGGGGCGTTACGAGCAGTACTTC. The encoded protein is CAISGDRGRYEQYF.

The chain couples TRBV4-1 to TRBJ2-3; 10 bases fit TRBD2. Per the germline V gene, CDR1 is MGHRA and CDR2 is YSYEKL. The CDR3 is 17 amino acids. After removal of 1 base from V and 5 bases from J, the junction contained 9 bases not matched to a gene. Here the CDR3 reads CASSQVPLAGVQDTQYF. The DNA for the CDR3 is TGCGCCAGCAGCCAAGTACCCCTAGCGGGGGTTCAAGATACGCAGTATTTT.

CDR3 nucleotide sequence: TGTGCCAGCAGTTACGGCAAAGAGACCCAGTACTTC. This encodes CASSYGKETQYF. The chain is built from TRBV6-5 and TRBJ2-5; D is undetermined. Germline V gene lookup returns CDR1 MNHEY and CDR2 SVGAGI. CDR3 length: 12 amino acids. Trimming stripped 2 bases from V and 3 bases from J, with 4 bases between.

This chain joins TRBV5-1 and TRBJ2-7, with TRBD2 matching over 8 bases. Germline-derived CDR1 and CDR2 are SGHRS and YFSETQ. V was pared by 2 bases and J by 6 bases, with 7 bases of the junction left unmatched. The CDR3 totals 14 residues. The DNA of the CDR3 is TGCGCCAGCAGCTTCGGGGGGGCCCCCTTCGAGCAGTACTTC. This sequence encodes CASSFGGAPFEQYF.

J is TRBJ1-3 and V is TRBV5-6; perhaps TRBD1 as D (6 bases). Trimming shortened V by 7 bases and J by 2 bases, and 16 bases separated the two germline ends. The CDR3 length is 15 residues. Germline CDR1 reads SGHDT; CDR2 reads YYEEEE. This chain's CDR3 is CASSPRGGAGNTIYF. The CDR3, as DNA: TGTGCCAGCTCCCCTCGGGGGGGCGCTGGAAACACCATATATTTT.

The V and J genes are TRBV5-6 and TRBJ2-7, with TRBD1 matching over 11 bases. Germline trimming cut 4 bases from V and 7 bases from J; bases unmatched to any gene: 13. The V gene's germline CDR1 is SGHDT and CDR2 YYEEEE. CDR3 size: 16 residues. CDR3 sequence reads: CASSRQDRDRGGEQYF. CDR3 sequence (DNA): TGTGCCAGCAGCCGTCAGGACCGGGACAGGGGGGGAGAGCAGTACTTC.

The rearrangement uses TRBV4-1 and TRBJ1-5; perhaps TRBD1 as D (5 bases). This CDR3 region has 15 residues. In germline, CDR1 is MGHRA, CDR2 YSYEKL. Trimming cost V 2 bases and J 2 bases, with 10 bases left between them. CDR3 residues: CASSQKGPGNQPQHF. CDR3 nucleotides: TGCGCCAGCAGCCAAAAGGGGCCGGGCAATCAGCCCCAGCATTTT.